These 11 T cell receptor beta chains came from one sample sequenced in a study of molecular identifiers for immune sequencing clone quantification. MiXCR, applied by TCRdb to the PCR reads, yields one record per CDR3 protein. This sample has about 640,000 distinct CDR3 sequences, with 15% to 20% found just once. The material sequenced was naive CD8+ T cells from blood, with Jurkat cell RNA spiked in. Specified subset: FACS-sorted CD8+CD4-CCR7+CD45RA+ naive T cells. These receptors were taken from a human donor in good health. Some libraries in this study had Jurkat cell RNA spiked in.

This clonotype was found many times. The V and J genes are TRBV5-1 and TRBJ2-3, with D possibly being TRBD2 (6 bases). V dropped 4 bases and J dropped 3 bases, with 18 bases sitting between them. The CDR3 extends over 16 amino acids. From germline, CDR1 is SGHRS and CDR2 YFSETQ. The CDR3 coding sequence is TGCGCCAGCAGCCTCGGGACTTTCCGGACGACAGATACGCAGTATTTT. It is translated as CASSLGTFRTTDTQYF. The full variable domain, rest sourced from reference TRBV5-1 and TRBJ2-3, is KAGVTQTPRYLIKTRGQQVTLSCSPISGHRSVSWYQQTPGQGLQFLFEYFSETQRNKGNFPGRFSGRQFSNSRSEMNVSTLELGDSALYLCASSLGTFRTTDTQYFGPGTRLTVL.

About this clonotype: A much larger clone is a single base away; this may be a read error. The V call is TRBV20-1, the J call TRBJ2-7, with TRBD2 identical over 10 bases. Germline V gene lookup returns CDR1 DFQATT and CDR2 SNEGSKA (reference sequence). The CDR3 contains 14 residues. The junction had 5 bases not matched to a gene; V was cut back by 0 bases and J by 6 bases. CDR3 sequence (DNA): TGCAGTGCTAGAGATGTACTAGCGGGAAGCGAGCAGTACTTC. Translation: CSARDVLAGSEQYF.

As to this clonotype: Possible read error: a much larger clone is one base away. Likely a read error: the CDR3 ends without its conserved phenylalanine or tryptophan. This rearrangement joins TRBV6-2 or TRBV6-3 to TRBJ2-7; D might be TRBD1 (6 bases). Trimming removed 5 bases at V and 4 bases at J, with 15 bases between. The CDR3 length is 14 residues. The germline CDR1 and CDR2 sequences are MNHEY and SVGEGT. The CDR3 coding sequence is TGTGCCAGCAGTCCCCTGACAGGAGAATACGAGCAGTACCTC. The encoded protein is CASSPLTGEYEQYL.

This clonotype has a count of ten or more. V gene TRBV6-5 combines with J gene TRBJ2-1; D call uncertain. There are 11 residues in the CDR3. Trimming stripped 8 bases from V and 7 bases from J, with 9 bases between. The V gene's germline CDR1 is MNHEY and CDR2 SVGAGI. CDR3 DNA: TGTGCCAGCTCTAGTGGGAATGAGCAGTTCTTC. This sequence encodes CASSSGNEQFF.

Ten or more counts support this clonotype. The V call is TRBV7-2, the J call TRBJ2-3; D is possibly TRBD1 (5 bases). Between the trimmed V and J ends, which lost 3 bases and 0 bases, there was a span of 16 bases. In germline, CDR1 is SGHTA, CDR2 FQGNSA. This CDR3 comprises 17 residues. The CDR3 here is CASSFGGVGDSTDTQYF. As DNA, the CDR3 is TGTGCCAGCAGCTTTGGTGGGGTAGGGGATAGCACAGATACGCAGTATTTT.

This clonotype has at least ten counts. This sequence joins TRBV28 and TRBJ2-3; 9 bases agree with TRBD2. The trim removed 2 bases at V and 2 bases at J, leaving 2 bases unmatched. Germline values: CDR1 MDHEN, CDR2 SYDVKM. The CDR3 is made up of 15 amino acids. CDR3 amino acids: CASSLLAGFTDTQYF. CDR3 coding DNA: TGTGCCAGCAGTTTACTAGCGGGGTTCACAGATACGCAGTATTTT.

This clonotype was seen many times. The chain couples TRBV20-1 to TRBJ2-2, with D possibly being TRBD2 (7 bases). This CDR3 comprises 13 residues. Between the trimmed V and J ends, which lost 3 bases and 7 bases, there was a span of 12 bases. Germline lookup yields CDR1 DFQATT and CDR2 SNEGSKA (reference sequence). CDR3 protein: CSASGGRNGELFF. The CDR3, as DNA: TGCAGTGCTAGCGGGGGGCGCAACGGGGAGCTGTTTTTT.

To note about this clonotype: This may come from a read error, since a much larger clone is one base off. CDR3 loop: CASSLGLTGGEETQYF. CDR3 nucleotide sequence: TGTGCCAGCAGCTTAGGTCTAACGGGGGGTGAAGAGACCCAGTACTTC. The chain combines TRBV7-2 with TRBJ2-5; 7 positions agree with TRBD2. The CDR3 length is 16 residues. V shed 1 base, J shed 3 bases, and the junction held 8 bases outside the gene matches. The germline V gene has CDR1 SGHTA and CDR2 FQGNSA.

In its sample, this clonotype was seen many times. This chain joins TRBV13 and TRBJ2-3; tentative D call: TRBD1 (5 bases). Germline-derived CDR1 and CDR2 are PRHDT and FYEKMQ (reference sequence). V was trimmed by 1 base and J by 2 bases, leaving 19 bases between them. CDR3 length: 18 amino acids. CDR3 amino acids: CASSLVGATDLYTDTQYF. Here the CDR3 DNA reads TGTGCCAGCAGCTTAGTAGGGGCCACAGACCTATACACAGATACGCAGTATTTT.

This clonotype has at least ten counts. V usage is TRBV24-1 and J usage is TRBJ2-2; 12 nucleotides align to TRBD2. The germline CDR1 and CDR2 sequences are KGHDR and SFDVKD. V shed 4 bases, J shed 3 bases, and the junction held 5 bases outside the gene matches. The CDR3 is made up of 17 amino acids. In DNA form, the CDR3 reads TGTGCCACCAGTGACAGACTAGCGGGAGTGCACACCGGGGAGCTGTTTTTT. Translated: CATSDRLAGVHTGELFF.

Worth noting for this clonotype: This clone may be a read error of a much larger clone one base away. The CDR3 DNA follows: TGTGTCAGTATGCCCTGGCTTACAGGGGGAAGTCAGCCCCAGCATTTT. This codes for CVSMPWLTGGSQPQHF. This sequence joins TRBV19 and TRBJ1-5, with 8 bases lining up with TRBD1. CDR3 length: 16 residues. CDR1 is LNHDA, CDR2 SQIVND, per germline (reference sequence).